The 15 T cell receptor beta chains listed next were all sequenced from one sample in a study of control samples from healthy donors and cancer patients (TCRdb year 2020). The library was produced with the immunoSEQ multiplex PCR assay. TCRdb carries this immuneACCESS record with in-frame sequences only. Its versions omit some clonotypes, under half of them owing to an unresolved V gene in the studies checked, with the rest unexplained. The sample's clone listing holds about 200,000 clones. In total, the top ten clones hold more than 2% of the sample. Sequencing was carried out using blood. The source of these receptors is a woman in her twenties or thirties in good health.

The chain links TRBV9 to TRBJ1-1, with D possibly being TRBD1 (5 bases). Trimming took 0 bases from V and 8 from J, leaving 14 bases between them. This CDR3 comprises 14 residues. Germline V lookup: CDR1 SGDLS, CDR2 YYNGEE. The CDR3 nucleotides read TGTGCCAGCAGCGTAGGGGGAGGGGAGGGCGAAGCTTTCTTT. The encoded protein is CASSVGGGEGEAFF.

This chain joins TRBV19 and TRBJ2-2, with 9 positions matching TRBD2. The CDR3 runs 15 residues. V shed 3 bases, J shed 6 bases, and the junction held 5 bases outside the gene matches. Germline CDR1 and CDR2: LNHDA and SQIVND (reference sequence). CDR3 DNA sequence: TGTGCCAGTAGTATCTCAGCGGGGGGATCCGGGGAGCTGTTTTTT. This gives the protein CASSISAGGSGELFF.

Here the CDR3 reads CASSKQAGYEQYF. The CDR3 DNA is TGTGCCAGCAGCAAACAGGCGGGCTACGAGCAGTACTTC. The chain has TRBV21-1 and TRBJ2-7; the table's D call TRBD2 went unverified against the DNA. TRBV21-1 is a pseudogene segment. CDR3 length equals 13 residues.

This CDR3 reads CASSPTGGIGQPQHF. The CDR3 bases are TGTGCCAGCAGTCCCACAGGGGGCATCGGTCAGCCCCAGCATTTT. The genes are TRBV6-2 or TRBV6-3 and TRBJ1-5; 9 bases agree with TRBD1. Germline CDR1 MNHEY, CDR2 SVGEGT. The CDR3 has 15 residues. V lost 5 bases and J lost 6; bases outside the gene matches: 8.

The V gene is TRBV5-5, the J gene TRBJ1-6; the D gene is possibly TRBD1 (6 bases). Germline V gives CDR1 SGHKS, CDR2 YYEKEE (reference sequence). This CDR3 spans 16 amino acids. Trimming took off 2 bases at V and 6 bases at J, with 15 bases between the two ends. In nucleotides, the CDR3 is TGTGCCAGCAGCTTCGCAGGGGCCCTCCTTAATTCACCCCTCCACTTT. Its protein product is CASSFAGALLNSPLHF.

The chain is built from TRBV5-1 and TRBJ2-3, with no clear D. Trimming removed 2 bases at V and 0 bases at J, with 16 bases between. The CDR3 is 17 residues long. Per germline, CDR1 SGHRS and CDR2 YFSETQ. CDR3 coding DNA: TGCGCCAGCAGCTTAAAAACGGCGGCCACCAGCACAGATACGCAGTATTTT. Protein product: CASSLKTAATSTDTQYF.

The rearrangement joins TRBV5-8 to TRBJ2-7, with 13 bases that match TRBD2. Germline V gene data show CDR1 as SGHTS and CDR2 as YDEGEE. Trimming took 0 bases from V and 5 from J; bases not matched to a gene: 8. The CDR3 runs to 17 residues. The DNA for the CDR3 is TGTGCCAGCAGCTTGGGGACTAGCGGGGGTATTTTCGACGAGCAGTACTTC. Amino acids: CASSLGTSGGIFDEQYF. Full variable domain (rest looked up from reference TRBV5-8 and TRBJ2-7): EAGVTQSPTHLIKTRGQQATLRCSPISGHTSVYWYQQALGLGLQFLLWYDEGEERNRGNFPPRFSGRQFPNYSSELNVNALELEDSALYLCASSLGTSGGIFDEQYFGPGTRLTVT.

The V gene is TRBV20-1, the J gene TRBJ2-5, with unresolved D. From germline, CDR1 is DFQATT and CDR2 SNEGSKA (reference sequence). Trimming removed 8 bases at V and 1 base at J, with 5 bases between. The CDR3 contains 10 residues. Here the CDR3 DNA reads TGCAGTCCGGGCCAAGAGACCCAGTACTTC. It translates to CSPGQETQYF.

The chain has TRBV2 and TRBJ1-4; 9 nucleotides line up with TRBD1. From germline, CDR1 is SNHLY and CDR2 FYNNEI. With V trimmed by 7 bases and J by 7 bases, 4 bases remained unmatched. The CDR3 runs 13 residues. CDR3 sequence: CASNRGPGEKLFF. The CDR3 DNA follows: TGTGCCAGCAACAGGGGGCCGGGTGAAAAACTGTTTTTT. Using reference TRBV2 and TRBJ1-4 for the parts outside the CDR3, the full variable domain is EPEVTQTPSHQVTQMGQEVILRCVPISNHLYFYWYRQILGQKVEFLVSFYNNEISEKSEIFDDQFSVERPDGSNFTLKIRSTKLEDSAMYFCASNRGPGEKLFFGSGTQLSVL.

This sequence joins TRBV6-2 or TRBV6-3 and TRBJ2-5, with 7 nucleotides matching TRBD1. Germline V gene lookup returns CDR1 MNHEY and CDR2 SVGEGT. CDR3 length: 17 residues. Trimming cost V 4 bases and J 2 bases; bases outside gene matches: 13. CDR3 in DNA: TGTGCCAGCAGTTCCGGGACAGACCCCTCACCTCAAGAGACCCAGTACTTC. Protein product: CASSSGTDPSPQETQYF.

The chain links TRBV9 to TRBJ1-2, with a weak D call TRBD1 (5 bases). The CDR3 contains 16 residues. Germline V gives CDR1 SGDLS, CDR2 YYNGEE. V gave up 2 bases and J gave up 7 bases, with 21 bases separating them. The CDR3 loop reads CASSVSVVEGSSGYTF. CDR3 in DNA: TGTGCCAGCAGCGTTAGCGTCGTGGAGGGGAGCAGTGGCTACACCTTC. The full variable domain, rest sourced from reference TRBV9 and TRBJ1-2, is DSGVTQTPKHLITATGQRVTLRCSPRSGDLSVYWYQQSLDQGLQFLIQYYNGEERAKGNILERFSAQQFPDLHSELNLSSLELGDSALYFCASSVSVVEGSSGYTFGSGTRLTVV.

The chain has TRBV7-2 and TRBJ1-1; 7 bases line up with TRBD1. Germline values: CDR1 SGHTA, CDR2 FQGNSA. The CDR3 has 17 amino acids. Germline trimming cut 5 bases from V and 5 bases from J; bases unmatched to any gene: 17. CDR3 loop: CASSLQSEGAFKTEAFF. The CDR3 region has the DNA TGTGCCAGCAGCCTCCAATCGGAGGGGGCGTTTAAAACTGAAGCTTTCTTT.

This rearrangement joins TRBV29-1 to TRBJ2-1, with no clear D. CDR1 and CDR2 from the germline V gene are SQVTM and ANQGSEA. V lost 7 bases and J 4 bases, leaving 5 bases between the germline ends. The CDR3 contains 10 residues. The CDR3 is CSGEYNEQFF. The CDR3 coding sequence is TGCAGCGGGGAATACAATGAGCAGTTCTTC.

The chain recombines TRBV7-9 with TRBJ1-3; the match to TRBD1 covers 9 bases. V shed 4 bases and J 0 bases; nucleotides not matched to a gene: 7. There are 17 residues in the CDR3. The V gene's germline CDR1 is SEHNR and CDR2 FQNEAQ (reference sequence). As DNA, the CDR3 is TGTGCCAGCAGCTGGTCGGGACAGGGAATCTCTGGAAACACCATATATTTT. As protein: CASSWSGQGISGNTIYF. The variable domain in full, with the rest retrieved from reference TRBV7-9 and TRBJ1-3, is DTGVSQNPRHKITKRGQNVTFRCDPISEHNRLYWYRQTLGQGPEFLTYFQNEAQLEKSRLLSDRFSAERPKGSFSTLEIQRTEQGDSAMYLCASSWSGQGISGNTIYFGEGSWLTVV.

The genes are TRBV28 and TRBJ2-1; 8 nucleotides line up with TRBD2. This CDR3 comprises 14 residues. CDR1 and CDR2 (germline): MDHEN, SYDVKM. Trimming cost V 6 bases and J 9 bases; bases outside gene matches: 10. CDR3 amino acids: CASSPTGGGSEQFF. CDR3 bases: TGTGCCAGCAGCCCGACGGGGGGGGGCAGTGAGCAGTTCTTC.